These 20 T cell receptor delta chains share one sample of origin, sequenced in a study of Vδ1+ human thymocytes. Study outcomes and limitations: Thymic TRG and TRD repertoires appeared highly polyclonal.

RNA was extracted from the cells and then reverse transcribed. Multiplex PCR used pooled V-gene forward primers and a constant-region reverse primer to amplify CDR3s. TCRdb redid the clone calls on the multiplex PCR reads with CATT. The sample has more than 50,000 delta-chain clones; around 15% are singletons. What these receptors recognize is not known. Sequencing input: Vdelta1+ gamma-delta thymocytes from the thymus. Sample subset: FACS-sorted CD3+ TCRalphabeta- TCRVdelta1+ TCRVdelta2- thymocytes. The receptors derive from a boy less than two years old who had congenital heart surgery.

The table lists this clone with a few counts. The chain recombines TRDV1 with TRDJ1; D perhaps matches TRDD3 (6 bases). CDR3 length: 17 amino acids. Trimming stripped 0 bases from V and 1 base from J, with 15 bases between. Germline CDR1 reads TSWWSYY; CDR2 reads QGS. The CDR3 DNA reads TGTGCTCTTGGGGAACTAGTGGATACCCCCAGCACCGATAAACTCATCTTT. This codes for CALGELVDTPSTDKLIF.

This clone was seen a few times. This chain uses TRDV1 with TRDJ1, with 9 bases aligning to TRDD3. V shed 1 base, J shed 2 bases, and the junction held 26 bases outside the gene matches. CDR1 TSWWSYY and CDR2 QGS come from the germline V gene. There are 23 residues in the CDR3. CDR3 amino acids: CALGEPATSFPTTGGTRTDKLIF. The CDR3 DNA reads TGTGCTCTTGGGGAACCTGCGACTTCCTTTCCAACCACTGGGGGAACACGGACCGATAAACTCATCTTT.

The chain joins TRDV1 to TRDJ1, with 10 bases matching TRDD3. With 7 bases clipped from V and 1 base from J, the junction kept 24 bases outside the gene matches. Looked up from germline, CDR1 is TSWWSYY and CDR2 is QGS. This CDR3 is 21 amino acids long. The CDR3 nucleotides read TGTGCTCTTGCGTATAATGGCCTTCCCTGGGGGATAAGTTCCCTCACCGATAAACTCATCTTT. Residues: CALAYNGLPWGISSLTDKLIF.

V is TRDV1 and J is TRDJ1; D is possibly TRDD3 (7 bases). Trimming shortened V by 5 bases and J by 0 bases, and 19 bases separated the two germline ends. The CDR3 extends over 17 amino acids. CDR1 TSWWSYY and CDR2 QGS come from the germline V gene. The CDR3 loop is CALGSYVLGGNTDKLIF. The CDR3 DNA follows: TGTGCTCTTGGGTCCTACGTCCTGGGGGGTAACACCGATAAACTCATCTTT.

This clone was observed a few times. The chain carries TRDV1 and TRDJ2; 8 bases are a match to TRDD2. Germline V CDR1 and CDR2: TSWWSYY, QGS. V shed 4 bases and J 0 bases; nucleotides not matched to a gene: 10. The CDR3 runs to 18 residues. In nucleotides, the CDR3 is TGTGCTCTTGGGGGCGGCCTTCCTAGACCCGCTTTGACAGCACAACTCTTCTTT. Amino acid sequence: CALGGGLPRPALTAQLFF.

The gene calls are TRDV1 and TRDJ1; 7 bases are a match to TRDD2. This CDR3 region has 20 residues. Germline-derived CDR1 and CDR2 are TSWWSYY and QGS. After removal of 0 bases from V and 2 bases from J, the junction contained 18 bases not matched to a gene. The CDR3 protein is CALGELAAFSYVGGTDKLIF. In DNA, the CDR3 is TGTGCTCTTGGGGAACTAGCGGCCTTTTCCTACGTCGGGGGGACCGATAAACTCATCTTT.

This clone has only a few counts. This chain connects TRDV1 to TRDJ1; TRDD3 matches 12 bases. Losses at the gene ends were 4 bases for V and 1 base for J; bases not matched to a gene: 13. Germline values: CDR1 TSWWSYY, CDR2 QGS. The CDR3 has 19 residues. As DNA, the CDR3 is TGTGCTCTTGGGGGGCGGTCCTGGGGGATACGGTGGGTCACCGATAAACTCATCTTT. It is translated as CALGGRSWGIRWVTDKLIF.

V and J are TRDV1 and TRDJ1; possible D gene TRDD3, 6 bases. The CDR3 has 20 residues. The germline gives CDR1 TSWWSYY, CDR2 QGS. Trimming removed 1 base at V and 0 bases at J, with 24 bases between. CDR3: CALGEQDQPARGFNTDKLIF. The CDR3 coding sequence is TGTGCTCTTGGGGAACAGGACCAGCCCGCCAGGGGATTCAACACCGATAAACTCATCTTT.

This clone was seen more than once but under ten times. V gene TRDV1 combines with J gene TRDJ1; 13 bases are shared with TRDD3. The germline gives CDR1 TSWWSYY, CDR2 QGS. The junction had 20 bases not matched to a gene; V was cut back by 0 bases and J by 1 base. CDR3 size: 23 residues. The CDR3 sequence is CALGELPRRILRTGGYVTDKLIF. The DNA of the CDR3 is TGTGCTCTTGGGGAACTCCCCAGGAGGATCCTACGGACTGGGGGATACGTCACCGATAAACTCATCTTT.

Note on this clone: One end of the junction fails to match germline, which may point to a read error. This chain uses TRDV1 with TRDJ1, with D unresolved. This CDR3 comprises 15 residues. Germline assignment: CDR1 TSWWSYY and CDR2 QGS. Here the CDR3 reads CALGESSVNTDKLTF. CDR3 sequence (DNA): TGTGCTCTTGGGGAATCCTCAGTTAACACCGATAAACTCACCTTT.

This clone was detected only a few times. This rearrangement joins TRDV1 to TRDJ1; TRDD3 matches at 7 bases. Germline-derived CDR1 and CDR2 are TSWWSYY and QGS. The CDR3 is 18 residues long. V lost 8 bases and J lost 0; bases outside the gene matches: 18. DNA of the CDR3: TGTGCTCTTAACCCTATTAGTACTGGGGCCCTACACACCGATAAACTCATCTTT. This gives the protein CALNPISTGALHTDKLIF.

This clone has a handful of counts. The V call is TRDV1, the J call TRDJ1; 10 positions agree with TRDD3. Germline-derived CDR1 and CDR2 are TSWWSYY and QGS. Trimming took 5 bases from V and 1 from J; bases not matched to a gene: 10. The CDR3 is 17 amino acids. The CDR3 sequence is CALGSRGGGYPTDKLIF. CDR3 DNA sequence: TGTGCTCTTGGGTCACGAGGTGGGGGATACCCCACCGATAAACTCATCTTT.

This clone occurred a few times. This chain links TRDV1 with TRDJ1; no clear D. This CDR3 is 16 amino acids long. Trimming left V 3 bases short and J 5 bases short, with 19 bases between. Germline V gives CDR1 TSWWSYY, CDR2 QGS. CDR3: CALGDRRPLVTDKLIF. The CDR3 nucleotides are TGTGCTCTTGGGGACCGACGACCACTAGTTACGGATAAACTCATCTTT.

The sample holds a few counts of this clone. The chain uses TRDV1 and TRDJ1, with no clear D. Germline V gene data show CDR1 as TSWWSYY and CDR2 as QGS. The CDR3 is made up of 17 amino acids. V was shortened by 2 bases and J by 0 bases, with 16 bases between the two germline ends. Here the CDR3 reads CALGEGSYGTHTDKLIF. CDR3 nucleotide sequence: TGTGCTCTTGGGGAAGGGAGCTACGGTACCCACACCGATAAACTCATCTTT.

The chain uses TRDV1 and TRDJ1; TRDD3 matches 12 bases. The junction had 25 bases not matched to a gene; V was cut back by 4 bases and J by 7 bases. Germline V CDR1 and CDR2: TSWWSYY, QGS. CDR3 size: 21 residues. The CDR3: CALGAHTWGIRKRSLIPKLIF. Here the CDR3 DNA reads TGTGCTCTTGGGGCCCACACCTGGGGGATACGTAAAAGATCCCTTATTCCTAAACTCATCTTT.

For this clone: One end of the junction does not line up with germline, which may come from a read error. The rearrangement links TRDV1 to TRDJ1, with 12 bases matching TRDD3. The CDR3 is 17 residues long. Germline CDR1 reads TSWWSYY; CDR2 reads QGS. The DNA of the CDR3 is TGTGCTCTTGAGGCTCAAAGAGTACTGGGGGATACCGATGAACTCATCTTT. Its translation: CALEAQRVLGDTDELIF.

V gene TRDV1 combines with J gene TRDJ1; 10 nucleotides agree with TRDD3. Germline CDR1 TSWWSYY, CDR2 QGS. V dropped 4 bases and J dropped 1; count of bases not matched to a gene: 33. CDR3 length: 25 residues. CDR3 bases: TGTGCTCTTGGGGCCGGCCTTCCTAGAGCCAATTTGGGGGGATACGGGATCGAAATCACCGATAAACTCATCTTT. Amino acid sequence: CALGAGLPRANLGGYGIEITDKLIF.

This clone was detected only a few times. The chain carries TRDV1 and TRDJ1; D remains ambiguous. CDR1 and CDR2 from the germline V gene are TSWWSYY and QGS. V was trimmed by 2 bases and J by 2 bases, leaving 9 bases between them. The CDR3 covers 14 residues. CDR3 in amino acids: CALGESYTTDKLIF. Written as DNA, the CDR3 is TGTGCTCTTGGGGAATCGTATACAACCGATAAACTCATCTTT.

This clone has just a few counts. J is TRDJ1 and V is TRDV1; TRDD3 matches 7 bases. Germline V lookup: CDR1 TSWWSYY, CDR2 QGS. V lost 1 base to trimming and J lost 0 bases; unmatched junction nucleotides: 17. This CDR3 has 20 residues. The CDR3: CALGEQSFPLLGPYTDKLIF. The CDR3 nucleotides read TGTGCTCTTGGGGAACAGTCCTTTCCATTACTGGGGCCTTACACCGATAAACTCATCTTT.

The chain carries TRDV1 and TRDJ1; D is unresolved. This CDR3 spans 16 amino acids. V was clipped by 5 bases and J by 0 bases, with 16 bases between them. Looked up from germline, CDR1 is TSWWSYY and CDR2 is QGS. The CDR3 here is CALGIHRRIYTDKLIF. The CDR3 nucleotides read TGTGCTCTTGGGATCCATCGCCGGATTTACACCGATAAACTCATCTTT.